This entry is about one T cell receptor beta chain. Its antigen is undetermined. The data are from a study of cytomegalovirus exposure and HLA in healthy donors. Some clones are missing from TCRdb's copy, which holds only in-frame ones; the method was immunoSEQ multiplex PCR. The sample consists of approximately 200,000 clones, 88% of them appearing once. CDR3 length: 18 residues. The V gene's germline CDR1 is LGHNA and CDR2 YSLEER. The V gene lost 0 bases and the J gene lost 2 bases, with 17 bases spanning the gap. Study-wide findings and caveats: TCR sequences were mostly rare, though some public TCRs occurred in many donors. The TCR clusters that emerged in the first cohort tended, a later analysis found, to co-occur in the approximately 130 validation repertoires. Reported performance of the classifier showed diagnosis of cytomegalovirus status with high specificity and sensitivity.

The sequence was obtained from a woman aged 18-35 years in good health and CMV-seronegative. The sample taken for sequencing was PBMCs. V usage is TRBV4-3 and J usage is TRBJ2-1; TRBD1 is a possible D gene (6 bases). CDR3 coding DNA: TGCGCCAGCAGCCAAGAGAGGGGGATTGACGGGACCTACAATGAGCAGTTCTTC. It yields the protein CASSQERGIDGTYNEQFF.